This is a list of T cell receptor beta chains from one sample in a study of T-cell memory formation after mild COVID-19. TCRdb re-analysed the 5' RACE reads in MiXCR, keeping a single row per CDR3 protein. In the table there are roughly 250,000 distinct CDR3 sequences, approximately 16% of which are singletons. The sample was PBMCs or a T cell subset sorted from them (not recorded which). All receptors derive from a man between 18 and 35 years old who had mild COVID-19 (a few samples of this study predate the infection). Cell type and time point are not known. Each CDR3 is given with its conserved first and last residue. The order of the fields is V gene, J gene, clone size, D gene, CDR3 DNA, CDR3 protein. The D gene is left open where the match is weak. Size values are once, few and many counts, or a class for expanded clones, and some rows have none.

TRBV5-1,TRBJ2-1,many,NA,TGCGCCAGCGGGGTCGGAACCTACAATGAGCAGTTCTTC,CASGVGTYNEQFF
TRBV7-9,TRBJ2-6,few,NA,TGTGCCAGCAGCCTCGCCGAGGAGTACTCTGGGGCCAACGTCCTGACTTTC,CASSLAEEYSGANVLTF
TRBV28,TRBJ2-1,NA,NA,TGTGCCAGCAGTTATGTCGGGGGGCTCTACAATGAGCAGTTCTTC,CASSYVGGLYNEQFF
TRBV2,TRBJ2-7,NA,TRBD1,TGTGCCAGCAGCGGACAGGGCACCCACGAGCAGTACTTC,CASSGQGTHEQYF
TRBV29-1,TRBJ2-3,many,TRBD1,TGCAGCGCCCCCCGGGGACAGGGCACAGATACGCAGTATTTT,CSAPRGQGTDTQYF
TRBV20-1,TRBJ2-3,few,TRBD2,TGCAGTGCTAGAGATTTGGCGGGGGGAGGTGATACGCAGTATTTT,CSARDLAGGGDTQYF
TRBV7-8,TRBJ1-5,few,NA,TGTGCCAGCAGCGATACAGGGAGGGCGGCTCAGCCCCAGCATTTT,CASSDTGRAAQPQHF
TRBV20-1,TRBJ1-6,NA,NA,TGCAGTGCTAGAGTGACCGGGAGCTCCTATAATTCACCCCTCCACTTT,CSARVTGSSYNSPLHF
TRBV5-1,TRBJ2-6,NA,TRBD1,TGCGCCAGCAGCTTGGGACAGGGCTCCTCTGGGGCCAACGTCCTGACTTTC,CASSLGQGSSGANVLTF
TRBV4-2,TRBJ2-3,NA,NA,TGTGCCAGCAGGACACTCGGGGTACCTGGCACAGATACGCAGTATTTT,CASRTLGVPGTDTQYF
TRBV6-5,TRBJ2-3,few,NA,TGTGCCAGCAGTTACGGCAGGTCGAGCACAGATACGCAGTATTTT,CASSYGRSSTDTQYF
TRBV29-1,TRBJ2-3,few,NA,TGCAGCGTTGAAGTACTCACAGATACGCAGTATTTT,CSVEVLTDTQYF
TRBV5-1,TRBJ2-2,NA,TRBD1,TGCGCCAGCAAGGAGACAGGGTCGAACGGGGAGCTGTTTTTT,CASKETGSNGELFF
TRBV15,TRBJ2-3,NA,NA,TGTGCCACCAGCTTCCGGGACCCGGAGACCACAGATACGCAGTATTTT,CATSFRDPETTDTQYF
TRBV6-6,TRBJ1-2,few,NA,TGTGCCAGCAGTTCTACGAGCTATGGCTACACCTTC,CASSSTSYGYTF
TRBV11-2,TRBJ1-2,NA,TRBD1,TGTGCCAGCAGCTGGGGGACAGGAACTAACTATGGCTACACCTTC,CASSWGTGTNYGYTF
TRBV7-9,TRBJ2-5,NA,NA,TGTGCCAGCAGCTTCCAGGGGTCGGAGACCCAGTACTTC,CASSFQGSETQYF
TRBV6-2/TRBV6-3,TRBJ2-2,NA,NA,TGTGCCAGCAGTTCGACAGTGACGAACACCGGGGAGCTGTTTTTT,CASSSTVTNTGELFF
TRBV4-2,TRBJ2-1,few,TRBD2,TGTGCCAGCAGCCAAGAGCGGGGGGTCTTGAGTGAGCAGTTCTTC,CASSQERGVLSEQFF
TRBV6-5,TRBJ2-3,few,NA,TGTGCCAGCAGTTACTATATTCCAGGCACAGATACGCAGTATTTT,CASSYYIPGTDTQYF
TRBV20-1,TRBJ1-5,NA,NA,TGCAGTGCCTTCTCGGGCAGGGCAGGAGGTCAGCCCCAGCATTTT,CSAFSGRAGGQPQHF
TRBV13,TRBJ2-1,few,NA,TGTGCCAGCAGCCCGAACGGACCTGAGCAGTTCTTC,CASSPNGPEQFF
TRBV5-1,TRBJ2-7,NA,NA,TGCGCCAGCAGCTTGCCCTCGTCCGGCTACGAGCAGTACTTC,CASSLPSSGYEQYF
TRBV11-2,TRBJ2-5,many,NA,TGTGCCAGCAGCAATTCGGGCCGAGAGACCCAGTACTTC,CASSNSGRETQYF
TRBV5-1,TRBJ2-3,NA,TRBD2,TGCGCCAGCAGCCCCCCACTAGCGGGGGGCACAGATACGCAGTATTTT,CASSPPLAGGTDTQYF
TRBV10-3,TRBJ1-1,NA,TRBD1,TGTGCCATCAGGGACAGGGAGAACACTGAAGCTTTCTTT,CAIRDRENTEAFF
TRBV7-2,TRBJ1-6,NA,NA,TGTGCCAGAGAGGGAAGGAATAATTCACCCCTCCACTTT,CAREGRNNSPLHF
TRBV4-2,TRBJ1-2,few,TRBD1,TGTGCCAGCAGCCAAGATCCACAGGGGGCTTACTATGGCTACACCTTC,CASSQDPQGAYYGYTF
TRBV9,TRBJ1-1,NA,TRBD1,TGTGCCAGCAGCGTAGAACAGGGGTTCACTGAAGCTTTCTTT,CASSVEQGFTEAFF
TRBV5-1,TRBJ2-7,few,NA,TGCGCCAGCAGCCAACGACAGCAGGGTCCCTACGAGCAGTACTTC,CASSQRQQGPYEQYF
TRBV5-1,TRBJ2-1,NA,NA,TGCGCCAGCAGCTTGAACGGCTACAATGAGCAGTTCTTC,CASSLNGYNEQFF
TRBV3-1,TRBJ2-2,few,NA,TGTGCCAGCAGCCTCGCTGGAGGGGGTTCTTACACCGGGGAGCTGTTTTTT,CASSLAGGGSYTGELFF
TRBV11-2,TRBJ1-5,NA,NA,TGTGCCAGCAGTCGTAGGGGTCCTGATCAGCCCCAGCATTTT,CASSRRGPDQPQHF
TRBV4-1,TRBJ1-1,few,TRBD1,TGCGCCAGCAGCCAATACTCACCGGGACAGGCAACTAACACTGAAGCTTTCTTT,CASSQYSPGQATNTEAFF
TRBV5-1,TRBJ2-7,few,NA,TGCGCCAGCAGCAATGGGGGGACAGCGACCTACGAGCAGTACTTC,CASSNGGTATYEQYF
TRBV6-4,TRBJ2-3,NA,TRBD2,TGTGCCAGCAGTGTAACTAGCGGGGCTAGCACAGATACGCAGTATTTT,CASSVTSGASTDTQYF
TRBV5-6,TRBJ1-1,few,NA,TGTGCCAGCAGCTCAACCGGGCGATCGAACACTGAAGCTTTCTTT,CASSSTGRSNTEAFF